This TCR beta chain was found in a study of cytomegalovirus exposure and HLA in healthy donors. Germline values: CDR1 SNHLY, CDR2 FYNNEI. The CDR3 sequence is 13 residues long. The ends were cut back, 4 bases at V and 0 bases at J, with 6 bases in the middle. The PCR employed 60 Vbeta primers together with 13 Jbeta primers. The table came from immunoSEQ multiplex PCR; TCRdb's copy has only in-frame clones and leaves some out. Of over 55,000 clones listed, 70% to 80% are singletons. The chain has TRBV2 and TRBJ1-2; D is unresolved. The sequencing sample was made of PBMCs. This receptor was taken from a woman in her fifties or sixties in good health and CMV-seropositive. The DNA of the CDR3 is TGTGCCAGCAGTGCGCGGTCTAACTATGGCTACACCTTC. Protein sequence: CASSARSNYGYTF.